This TCR beta chain derives from a study of T cells in Graves' hyperthyroidism and ophthalmopathy. Study-level background: Peripheral blood was collected at initial diagnosis, before any treatment.

Germline CDR1 is GTSNPN and CDR2 is SVGIG (reference sequence). The CDR3 runs 13 residues. V was clipped by 0 bases and J by 0 bases, with 5 bases between them. Amplification of TCR beta CDR3 regions used RNA as the template. An initial round of RT-PCR targeting the TCR CDR3 relied on the HTBI primer set. In TCRdb, the multiplex PCR reads were re-called with MiXCR into one record per CDR3 protein. The sample records approximately 360,000 distinct CDR3 sequences, 20% to 25% being singletons. Orbital computed tomography and thyroid ultrasound, together with serum TRAb and thyroxine and clinical symptoms, were used for diagnoses. Regarding the study as a whole: Classification by a 13 V-J model distinguished ophthalmopathy from stable hyperthyroidism. Blood also contained most expanded thyroid clonotypes above 0.001.

Points on this clonotype: What it recognizes is unknown.

This rearrangement joins TRBV30 to TRBJ2-5; D is ambiguous. The receptor was isolated from a man in his fifties or sixties with Graves' hyperthyroidism. The sequenced sample consisted of blood. Written as DNA, the CDR3 is TGTGCCTGGAGTGTATCCTACCAAGAGACCCAGTACTTC. This sequence encodes CAWSVSYQETQYF.